What follows are 15 T cell receptor beta chains derived from one specimen sequenced in a study of regulatory T cells in long-lasting Graves disease. Investigators prepared the TCR beta libraries by applying iRepertoire HTBI primers and Arm-PCR of CDR3 regions. TCRdb re-analysed the multiplex PCR reads in MiXCR, keeping a single row per CDR3 protein. The sample includes a few hundred thousand distinct CDR3 sequences, about 14% seen only once; the top ten take roughly 15%. This sample's time point: newly diagnosed GD, antithyroid drugs for less than 3 months. Preparation of the TCR library used RNA extracted from PBMCs. The sample also formed part of further work on T cells in Graves' hyperthyroidism and ophthalmopathy.

The material sequenced was peripheral blood mononuclear cells (PBMCs), taken at new diagnosis, from a patient treated with antithyroid drugs. The receptor set was obtained from a woman aged 45 to 65 with Graves disease.

The CDR3 reads CATATSGRVYEQFF. CDR3 sequence (DNA): TGTGCCACCGCGACTAGCGGGAGAGTCTATGAGCAGTTCTTC. The genes are TRBV10-3 and TRBJ2-1, with TRBD2 matching 12 bases. Germline CDR1 reads ENHRY; CDR2 reads SYGVKD. The CDR3 sequence is 14 residues long. V shed 10 bases, J shed 8 bases, and the junction held 9 bases outside the gene matches.

This clonotype was counted a few times. The rearrangement uses TRBV5-1 and TRBJ2-3, with TRBD1 matching over 9 bases. V lost 4 bases and J lost 4; bases outside the gene matches: 7. The CDR3 has 15 residues. Germline-derived CDR1 and CDR2 are SGHRS and YFSETQ. CDR3 nucleotide sequence: TGCGCCAGCAGCCATGGACAGGGGTTAGCAGATACGCAGTATTTT. Translated: CASSHGQGLADTQYF.

This clonotype appeared many times. The CDR3 DNA reads as TGTGCCAGCAGCTTAGAAGGGACAGGGGGTTACAATGAGCAGTTCTTC. As protein: CASSLEGTGGYNEQFF. V and J are TRBV7-2 and TRBJ2-1; 11 nucleotides align to TRBD1. Germline values: CDR1 SGHTA, CDR2 FQGNSA. The CDR3 contains 16 residues. The ends lost 1 base at V and 4 bases at J; junction bases unmatched: 3.

This clonotype was observed at least ten times. The CDR3 is CASSQGSYEQYF. The CDR3 DNA is TGTGCCAGCAGCCAGGGATCCTACGAGCAGTACTTC. V and J are TRBV3-1 and TRBJ2-7, with D unresolved. V lost 3 bases, J lost 1 base, and 4 bases lay in between. The germline V gene encodes CDR1 LGHDT and CDR2 YNNKEL (reference sequence). CDR3 length equals 12 residues.

This chain uses TRBV11-3 with TRBJ2-1, with D maybe TRBD2 (5 bases). This CDR3 is built from 13 residues. The V end was cut by 5 bases, the J end by 9 bases, with 14 bases between. The V gene's germline CDR1 is SGHNT and CDR2 YENEEA. The CDR3 reads CASSPDGRGEQFF. The CDR3 DNA is TGTGCCAGCAGCCCCGACGGACGGGGTGAGCAGTTCTTC.

This clonotype was counted at least ten times. This chain links TRBV18 with TRBJ2-7, with D unresolved. From germline, CDR1 is KGHSH and CDR2 LQKENI. This CDR3 comprises 14 residues. The V end was cut by 0 bases, the J end by 2 bases, with 8 bases between. The CDR3, as DNA: TGTGCCAGCTCACCACCAGGACCGACCTACGAGCAGTACTTC. Residues: CASSPPGPTYEQYF.

This clonotype was seen repeatedly, ten times or more. V is TRBV6-9 and J is TRBJ2-7; 7 bases match TRBD1. Germline CDR1 reads MNHGY; CDR2 reads SVAAGI. With V trimmed by 3 bases and J by 2 bases, 7 bases remained unmatched. This CDR3 comprises 15 residues. CDR3 sequence: CASSYVGGNTYEQYF. DNA for the CDR3: TGTGCCAGCAGTTACGTAGGGGGCAACACCTACGAGCAGTACTTC.

The rearrangement links TRBV6-1 to TRBJ1-5; a possible D gene is TRBD1 (5 bases). With 6 bases removed from V and 4 bases from J, the gap between germline ends came to 16 bases. There are 15 residues in the CDR3. CDR1 is MNHNS, CDR2 SASEGT, per germline. The CDR3: CASRPGTPANQPQHF. CDR3 DNA: TGTGCCAGCAGGCCCGGGACCCCAGCGAATCAGCCCCAGCATTTT.

The sample holds a few counts of this clonotype. The rearrangement uses TRBV6-1 and TRBJ1-4; weak D call: TRBD1 (6 bases). Germline assignment: CDR1 MNHNS and CDR2 SASEGT. The CDR3 consists of 13 residues. V lost 8 bases and J lost 8, with 15 bases in between. As DNA, the CDR3 is TGTGCCAGCGGAACGACAGGCGGCGAAAAACTGTTTTTT. It yields the protein CASGTTGGEKLFF.

This clonotype was picked up a small number of times. This sequence may be a read error, since a much larger clone differs from it by one base. The chain carries TRBV2 and TRBJ1-4, with D possibly matching TRBD1 (6 bases). CDR1 and CDR2 (germline): SNHLY, FYNNEI. The CDR3 consists of 14 residues. The CDR3: CAGSYRDVGEKLFF. CDR3 nucleotide sequence: TGTGCCGGCAGCTACAGGGATGTTGGTGAAAAACTGTTTTTT.

The table lists this clonotype with many counts. The rearrangement joins TRBV3-1 to TRBJ2-2; D might be TRBD1 or TRBD2, each matching 5 bases. Trimming removed 0 bases from V and 1 base from J, with 9 bases in between. CDR1 is LGHDT and CDR2 is YNNKEL in the germline V gene (reference sequence). The CDR3 sequence is 16 residues long. Written as DNA, the CDR3 is TGTGCCAGCAGCCAAGAAGGGGACGTGAACACCGGGGAGCTGTTTTTT. This codes for CASSQEGDVNTGELFF.

A note on this clonotype: Given a much more abundant clone one base away, this may be a read error. The chain recombines TRBV2 with TRBJ2-1; D gene uncertain. Per the germline V gene, CDR1 is SNHLY and CDR2 is FYNNEI. With 8 bases removed from V and 10 bases from J, the gap between germline ends came to 15 bases. The CDR3 covers 12 residues. The CDR3: CASYSSSYEQFF. In DNA, the CDR3 is TGTGCCAGCTACTCCTCCTCCTACGAGCAGTTCTTC.

This clonotype was counted at least ten times. The chain employs TRBV12-3 or TRBV12-4 and TRBJ2-7, with TRBD2 identical over 10 bases. V trimming: 6 bases; J trimming: 3 bases; junction bases outside the gene matches: 5. This CDR3 has 14 amino acids. CDR3 in DNA: TGTGCCAGCAGCTTCTCTAGCGGGAGCTACGAGCAGTACTTC. As protein: CASSFSSGSYEQYF.

As concerns this clonotype: Since a much larger clone is just one base distant, this may be a read error. This sequence joins TRBV5-1 and TRBJ2-5; TRBD2 matches at 7 bases. The CDR3 loop spans 14 amino acids. From germline, CDR1 is SGHRS and CDR2 YFSETQ. The CDR3 DNA follows: TGTGCCGGCAGCGAGAGGACTAGTAGGGAGACCCAGTACTTC. Translation gives CAGSERTSRETQYF. The whole variable domain, filled in from reference TRBV5-1 and TRBJ2-5, reads KAGVTQTPRYLIKTRGQQVTLSCSPISGHRSVSWYQQTPGQGLQFLFEYFSETQRNKGNFPGRFSGRQFSNSRSEMNVSTLELGDSALYLCAGSERTSRETQYFGPGTRLLVL.

The CDR3 is CASSSNLAGEDTGELFF. Here the CDR3 DNA reads TGTGCCAGCAGCTCGAATCTAGCGGGAGAGGACACCGGGGAGCTGTTTTTT. The chain carries TRBV11-3 and TRBJ2-2; TRBD2 matches 10 bases. V lost 4 bases, J lost 3 bases, and 8 bases stayed unmatched. The CDR3 is 17 residues long. Germline-derived CDR1 and CDR2 are SGHNT and YENEEA.